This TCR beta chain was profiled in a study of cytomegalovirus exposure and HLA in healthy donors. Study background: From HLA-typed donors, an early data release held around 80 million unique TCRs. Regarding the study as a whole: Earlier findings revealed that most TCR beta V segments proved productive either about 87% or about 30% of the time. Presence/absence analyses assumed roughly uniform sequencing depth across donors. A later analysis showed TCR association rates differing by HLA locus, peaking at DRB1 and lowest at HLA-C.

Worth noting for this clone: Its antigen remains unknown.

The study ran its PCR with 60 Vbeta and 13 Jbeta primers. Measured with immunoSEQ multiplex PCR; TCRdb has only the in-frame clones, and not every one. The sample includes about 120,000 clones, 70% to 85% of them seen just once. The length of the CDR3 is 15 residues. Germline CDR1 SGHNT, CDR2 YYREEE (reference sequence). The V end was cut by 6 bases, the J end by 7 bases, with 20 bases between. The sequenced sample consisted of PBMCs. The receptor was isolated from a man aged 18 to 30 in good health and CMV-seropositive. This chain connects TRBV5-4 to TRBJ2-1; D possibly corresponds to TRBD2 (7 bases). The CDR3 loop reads CASTPEGGPGNEQFF. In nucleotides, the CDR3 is TGTGCCAGCACCCCAGAGGGGGGGCCGGGTAATGAGCAGTTCTTC.